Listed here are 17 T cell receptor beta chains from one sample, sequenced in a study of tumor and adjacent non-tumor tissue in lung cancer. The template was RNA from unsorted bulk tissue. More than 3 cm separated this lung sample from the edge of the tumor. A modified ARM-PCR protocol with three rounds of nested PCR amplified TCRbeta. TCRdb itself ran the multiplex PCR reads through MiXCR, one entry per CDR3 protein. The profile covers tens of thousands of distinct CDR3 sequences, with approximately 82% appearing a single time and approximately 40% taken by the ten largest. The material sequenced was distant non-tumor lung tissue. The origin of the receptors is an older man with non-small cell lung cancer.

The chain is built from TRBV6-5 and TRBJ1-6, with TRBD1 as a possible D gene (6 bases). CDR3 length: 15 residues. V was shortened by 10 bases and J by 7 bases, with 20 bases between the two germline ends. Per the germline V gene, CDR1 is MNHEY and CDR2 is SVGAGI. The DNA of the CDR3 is TGTGCCATGAGTCACAACAGGGTCAACAATTCACCCCTCCACTTT. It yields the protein CAMSHNRVNNSPLHF.

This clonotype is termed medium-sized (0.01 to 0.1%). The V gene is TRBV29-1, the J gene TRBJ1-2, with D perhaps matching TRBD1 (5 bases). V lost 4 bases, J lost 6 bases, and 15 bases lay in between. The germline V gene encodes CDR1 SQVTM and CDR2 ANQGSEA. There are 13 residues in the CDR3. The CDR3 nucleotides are TGCAGCGTTGGAGGGGCTATTATGGATGGCTACACCTTC. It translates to CSVGGAIMDGYTF.

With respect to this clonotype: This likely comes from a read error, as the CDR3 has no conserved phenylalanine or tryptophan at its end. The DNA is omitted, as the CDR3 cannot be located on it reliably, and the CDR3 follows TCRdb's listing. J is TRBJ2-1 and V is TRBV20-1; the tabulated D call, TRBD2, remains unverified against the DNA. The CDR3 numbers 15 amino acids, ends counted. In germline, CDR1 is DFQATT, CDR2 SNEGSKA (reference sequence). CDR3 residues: CSATYRLAGGNEQLL.

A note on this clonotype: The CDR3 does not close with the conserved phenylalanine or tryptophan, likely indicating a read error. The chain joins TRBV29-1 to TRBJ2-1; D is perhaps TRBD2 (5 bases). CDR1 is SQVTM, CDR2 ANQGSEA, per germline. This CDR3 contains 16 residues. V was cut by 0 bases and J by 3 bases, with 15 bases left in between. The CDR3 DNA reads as TGCAGCGTTGAAGACCACACCAGCGGCATCTACAATGAGCAGTTCTAC. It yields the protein CSVEDHTSGIYNEQFY.

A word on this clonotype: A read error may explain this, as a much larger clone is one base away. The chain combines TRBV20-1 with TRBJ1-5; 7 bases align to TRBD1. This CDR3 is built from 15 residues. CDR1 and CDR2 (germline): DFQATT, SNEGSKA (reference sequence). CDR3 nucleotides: TGCAGTGTTAGAGATATTGGAGGGGGCGGTCAGCCCCAGCATTTT. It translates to CSVRDIGGGGQPQHF.

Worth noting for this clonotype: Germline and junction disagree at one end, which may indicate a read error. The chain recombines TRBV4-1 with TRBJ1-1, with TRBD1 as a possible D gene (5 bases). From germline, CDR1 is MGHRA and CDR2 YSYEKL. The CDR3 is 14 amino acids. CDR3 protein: CASSQTNWGTEVFF. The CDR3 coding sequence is TGTGCCAGCAGCCAAACGAATTGGGGCACTGAAGTTTTCTTT.

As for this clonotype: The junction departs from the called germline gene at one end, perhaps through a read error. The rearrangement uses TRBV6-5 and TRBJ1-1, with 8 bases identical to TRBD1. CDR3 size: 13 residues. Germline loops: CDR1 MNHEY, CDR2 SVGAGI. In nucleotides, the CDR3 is TGTGCCACCTCTTGGACAGGGAAAGCTGAAGCTTACTTC. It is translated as CATSWTGKAEAYF.

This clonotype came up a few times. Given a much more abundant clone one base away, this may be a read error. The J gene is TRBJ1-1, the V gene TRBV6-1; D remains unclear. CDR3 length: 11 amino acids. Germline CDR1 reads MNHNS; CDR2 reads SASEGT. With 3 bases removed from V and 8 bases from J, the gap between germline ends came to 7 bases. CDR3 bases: TGTGCCAGCAGTGATGGACGAGAAGCTTTCTTT. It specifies CASSDGREAFF.

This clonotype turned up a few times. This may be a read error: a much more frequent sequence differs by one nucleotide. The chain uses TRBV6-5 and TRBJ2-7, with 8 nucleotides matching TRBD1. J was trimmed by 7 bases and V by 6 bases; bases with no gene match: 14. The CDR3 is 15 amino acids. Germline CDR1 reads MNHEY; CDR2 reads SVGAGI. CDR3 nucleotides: TGTGCCAGCAGCGAAGAACAGGGGGTTGGGAGTGAGCAGTACTTC. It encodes CASSEEQGVGSEQYF.

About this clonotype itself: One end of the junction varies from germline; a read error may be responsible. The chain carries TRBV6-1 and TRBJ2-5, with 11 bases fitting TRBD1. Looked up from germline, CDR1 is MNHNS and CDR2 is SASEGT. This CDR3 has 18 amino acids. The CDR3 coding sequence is TGTGCCAGCAGTCGAGTCAACGCCGGGACAGGGGGACAAGCGACCCAGTACTTC. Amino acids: CASSRVNAGTGGQATQYF.

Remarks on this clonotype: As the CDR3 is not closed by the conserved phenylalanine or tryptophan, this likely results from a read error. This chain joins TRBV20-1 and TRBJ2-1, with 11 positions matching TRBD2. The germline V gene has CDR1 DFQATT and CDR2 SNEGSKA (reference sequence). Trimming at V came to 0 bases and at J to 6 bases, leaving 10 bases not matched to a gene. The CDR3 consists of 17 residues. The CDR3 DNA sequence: TGCAGTGCTAGAGATATTAAGGTTAGCGGGAGGGCCAATGAGCAGTTCCTC. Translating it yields CSARDIKVSGRANEQFL.

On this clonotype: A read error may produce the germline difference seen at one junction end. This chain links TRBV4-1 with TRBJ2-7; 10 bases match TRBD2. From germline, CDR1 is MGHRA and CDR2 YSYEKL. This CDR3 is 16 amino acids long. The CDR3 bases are TGCACCAGCAGCCGGACACTAGCGGGATACGGGGACGAGCAATACTTC. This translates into CTSSRTLAGYGDEQYF.

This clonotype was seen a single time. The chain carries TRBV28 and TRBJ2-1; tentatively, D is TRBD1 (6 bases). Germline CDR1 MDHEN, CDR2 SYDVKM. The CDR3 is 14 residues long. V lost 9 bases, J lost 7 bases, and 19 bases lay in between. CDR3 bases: TGTGCCAGAAGCCTCACAGGGAACCCAAATGAGCAGTTCTTC. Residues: CARSLTGNPNEQFF.

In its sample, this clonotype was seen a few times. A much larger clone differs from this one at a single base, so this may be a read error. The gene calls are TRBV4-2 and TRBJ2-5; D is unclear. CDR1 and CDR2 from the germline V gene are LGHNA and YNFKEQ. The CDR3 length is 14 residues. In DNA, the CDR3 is TGTGCCAGCAGCCAAGTAACAGACCAAGAGACCGAGTACTTC. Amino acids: CASSQVTDQETEYF.

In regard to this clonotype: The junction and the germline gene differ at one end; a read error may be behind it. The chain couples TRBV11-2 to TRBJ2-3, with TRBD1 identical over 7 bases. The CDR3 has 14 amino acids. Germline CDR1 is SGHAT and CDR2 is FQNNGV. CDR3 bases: TGTGCTAGCAGCTCACAGGGGTTCTCAGATACACAGAATTTT. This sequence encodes CASSSQGFSDTQNF.

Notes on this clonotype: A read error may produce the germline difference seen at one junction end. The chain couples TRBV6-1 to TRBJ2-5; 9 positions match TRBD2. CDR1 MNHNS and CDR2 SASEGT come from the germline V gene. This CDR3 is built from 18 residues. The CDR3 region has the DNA TGTGCCAGCAGTGAAGACGGGACTGGCGGGGGGGCGAGGGAGACCGAGTACTTC. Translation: CASSEDGTGGGARETEYF.

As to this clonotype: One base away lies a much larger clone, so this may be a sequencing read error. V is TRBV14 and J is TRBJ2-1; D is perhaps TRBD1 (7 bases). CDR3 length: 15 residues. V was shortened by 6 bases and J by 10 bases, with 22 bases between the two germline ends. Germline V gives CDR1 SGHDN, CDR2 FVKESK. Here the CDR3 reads CASRHNRGLFDEQFF. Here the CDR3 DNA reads TGTGCCAGCAGACACAACAGGGGACTTTTCGACGAGCAGTTCTTC.